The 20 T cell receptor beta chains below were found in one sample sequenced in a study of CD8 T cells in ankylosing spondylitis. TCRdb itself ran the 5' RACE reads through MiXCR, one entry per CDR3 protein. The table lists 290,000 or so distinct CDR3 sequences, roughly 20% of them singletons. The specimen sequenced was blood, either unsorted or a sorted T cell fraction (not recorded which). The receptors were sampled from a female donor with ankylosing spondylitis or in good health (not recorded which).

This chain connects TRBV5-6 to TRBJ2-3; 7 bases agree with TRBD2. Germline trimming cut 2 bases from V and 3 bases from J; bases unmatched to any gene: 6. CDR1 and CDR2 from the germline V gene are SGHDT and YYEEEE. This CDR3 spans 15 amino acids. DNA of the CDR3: TGTGCCAGCAGCTTTATTGCGCGGGAGACAGATACGCAGTATTTT. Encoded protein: CASSFIARETDTQYF.

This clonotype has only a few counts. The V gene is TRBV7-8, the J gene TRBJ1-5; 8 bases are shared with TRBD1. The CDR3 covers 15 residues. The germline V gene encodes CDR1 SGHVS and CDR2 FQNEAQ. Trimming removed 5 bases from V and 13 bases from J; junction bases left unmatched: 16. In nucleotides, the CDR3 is TGTGCCAGCAGCCCAGCCAGGGACAGGTCCGGAGCACAGCATTTT. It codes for CASSPARDRSGAQHF.

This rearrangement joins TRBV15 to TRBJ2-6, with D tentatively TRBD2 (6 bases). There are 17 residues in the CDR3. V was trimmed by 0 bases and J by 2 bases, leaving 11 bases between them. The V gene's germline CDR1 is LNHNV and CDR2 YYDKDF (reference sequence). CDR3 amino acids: CATSRDLGGPGANVLTF. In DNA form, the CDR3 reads TGTGCCACCAGCAGAGATTTGGGGGGTCCTGGGGCCAACGTCCTGACTTTC.

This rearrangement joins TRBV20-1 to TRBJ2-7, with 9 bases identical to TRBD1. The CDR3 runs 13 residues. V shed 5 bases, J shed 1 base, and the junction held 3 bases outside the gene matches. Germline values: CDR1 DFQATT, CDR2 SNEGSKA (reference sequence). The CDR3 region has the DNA TGCAGTGCTTTACAGGGGGCATCCTACGAGCAGTACTTC. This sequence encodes CSALQGASYEQYF.

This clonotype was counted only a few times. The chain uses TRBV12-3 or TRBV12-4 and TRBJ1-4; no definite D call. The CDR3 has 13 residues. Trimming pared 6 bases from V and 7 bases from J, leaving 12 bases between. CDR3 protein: CASSAGLGEKLFF. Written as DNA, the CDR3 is TGTGCCAGCAGCGCAGGATTAGGTGAAAAACTGTTTTTT.

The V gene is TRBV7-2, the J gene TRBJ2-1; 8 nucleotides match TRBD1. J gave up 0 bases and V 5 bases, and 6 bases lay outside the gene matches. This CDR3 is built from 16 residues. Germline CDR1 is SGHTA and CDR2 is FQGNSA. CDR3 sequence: CASSQDRVISYNEQFF. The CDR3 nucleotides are TGTGCCAGCAGCCAGGACAGGGTAATCTCCTACAATGAGCAGTTCTTC.

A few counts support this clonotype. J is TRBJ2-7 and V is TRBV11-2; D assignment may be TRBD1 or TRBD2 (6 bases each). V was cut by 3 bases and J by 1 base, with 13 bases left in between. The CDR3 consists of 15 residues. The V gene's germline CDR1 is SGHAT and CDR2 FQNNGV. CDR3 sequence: CASSFPGAPSYEQYF. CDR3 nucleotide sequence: TGTGCCAGCAGCTTCCCGGGGGCTCCGTCCTACGAGCAGTACTTC. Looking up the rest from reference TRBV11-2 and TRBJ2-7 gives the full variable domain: EAGVAQSPRYKIIEKRQSVAFWCNPISGHATLYWYQQILGQGPKLLIQFQNNGVVDDSQLPKDRFSAERLKGVDSTLKIQPAKLEDSAVYLCASSFPGAPSYEQYFGPGTRLTVT.

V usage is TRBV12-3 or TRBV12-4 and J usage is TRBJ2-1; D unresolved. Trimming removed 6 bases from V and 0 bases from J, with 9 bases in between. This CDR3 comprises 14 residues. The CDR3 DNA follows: TGTGCCAGCAGAGACGGCGGCTCCTACAATGAGCAGTTCTTC. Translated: CASRDGGSYNEQFF.

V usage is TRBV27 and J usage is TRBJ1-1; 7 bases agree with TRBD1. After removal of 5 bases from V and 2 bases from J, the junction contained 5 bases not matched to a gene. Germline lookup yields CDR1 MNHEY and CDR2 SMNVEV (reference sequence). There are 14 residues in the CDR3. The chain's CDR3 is CASSPRTGNTEAFF. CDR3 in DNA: TGTGCCAGCAGTCCACGGACAGGAAACACTGAAGCTTTCTTT.

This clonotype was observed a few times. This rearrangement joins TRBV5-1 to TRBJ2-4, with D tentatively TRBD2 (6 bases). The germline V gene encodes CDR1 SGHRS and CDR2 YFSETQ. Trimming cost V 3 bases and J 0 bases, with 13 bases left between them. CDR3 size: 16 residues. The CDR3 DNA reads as TGCGCCAGCAGCTCGGGGGTTTCTCTAGCCAAAAACATTCAGTACTTC. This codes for CASSSGVSLAKNIQYF.

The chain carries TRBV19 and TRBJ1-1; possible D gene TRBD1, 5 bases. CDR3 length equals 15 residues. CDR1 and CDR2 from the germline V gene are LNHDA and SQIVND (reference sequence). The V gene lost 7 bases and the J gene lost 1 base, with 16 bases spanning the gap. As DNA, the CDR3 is TGTGCCAGTAAAGAGACAGAGCGGGGGAACACTGAAGCTTTCTTT. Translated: CASKETERGNTEAFF.

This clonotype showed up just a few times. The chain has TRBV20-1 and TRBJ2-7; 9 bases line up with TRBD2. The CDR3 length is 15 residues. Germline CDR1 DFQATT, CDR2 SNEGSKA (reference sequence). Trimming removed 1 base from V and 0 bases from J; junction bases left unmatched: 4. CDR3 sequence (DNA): TGCAGTGCTAGAGGAAGCGGGGGGAACTCCTACGAGCAGTACTTC. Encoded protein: CSARGSGGNSYEQYF.

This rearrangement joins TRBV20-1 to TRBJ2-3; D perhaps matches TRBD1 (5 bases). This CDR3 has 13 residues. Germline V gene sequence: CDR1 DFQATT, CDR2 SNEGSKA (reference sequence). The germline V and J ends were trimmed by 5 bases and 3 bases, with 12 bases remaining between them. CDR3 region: CSAQGSLTDTQYF. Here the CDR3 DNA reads TGCAGTGCTCAGGGAAGCTTGACAGATACGCAGTATTTT.

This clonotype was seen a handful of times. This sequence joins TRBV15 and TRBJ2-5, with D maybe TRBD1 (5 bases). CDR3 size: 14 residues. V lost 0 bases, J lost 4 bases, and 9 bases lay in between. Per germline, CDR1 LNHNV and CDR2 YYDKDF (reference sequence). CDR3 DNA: TGTGCCACCAGCAGAGATCTTAGGGGAGAGACCCAGTACTTC. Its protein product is CATSRDLRGETQYF.

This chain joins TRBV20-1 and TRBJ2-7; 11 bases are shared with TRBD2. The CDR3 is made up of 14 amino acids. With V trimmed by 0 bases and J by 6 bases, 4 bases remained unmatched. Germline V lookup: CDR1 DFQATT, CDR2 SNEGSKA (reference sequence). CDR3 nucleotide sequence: TGCAGTGCTAGAGATAGGCTAGCGGGAGGCGAGCAGTACTTC. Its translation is CSARDRLAGGEQYF.

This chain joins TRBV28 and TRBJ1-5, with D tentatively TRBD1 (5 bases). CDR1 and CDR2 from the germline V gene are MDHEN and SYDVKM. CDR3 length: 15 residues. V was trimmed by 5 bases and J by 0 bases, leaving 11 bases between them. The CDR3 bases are TGTGCCAGCAGTCATGGGGGTGATAGCAATCAGCCCCAGCATTTT. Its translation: CASSHGGDSNQPQHF.

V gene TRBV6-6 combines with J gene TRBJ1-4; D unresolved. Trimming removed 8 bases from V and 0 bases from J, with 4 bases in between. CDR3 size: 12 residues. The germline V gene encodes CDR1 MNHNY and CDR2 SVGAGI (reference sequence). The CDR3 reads CASGSTNEKLFF. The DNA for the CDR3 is TGTGCCAGCGGTTCAACTAATGAAAAACTGTTTTTT.

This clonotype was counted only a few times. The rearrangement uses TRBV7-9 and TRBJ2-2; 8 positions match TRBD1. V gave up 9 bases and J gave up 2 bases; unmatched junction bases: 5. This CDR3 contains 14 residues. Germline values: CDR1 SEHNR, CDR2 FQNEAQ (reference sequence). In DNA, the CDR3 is TGTGCCAGTCCGGACAGGGAAAACACCGGGGAGCTGTTTTTT. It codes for CASPDRENTGELFF.

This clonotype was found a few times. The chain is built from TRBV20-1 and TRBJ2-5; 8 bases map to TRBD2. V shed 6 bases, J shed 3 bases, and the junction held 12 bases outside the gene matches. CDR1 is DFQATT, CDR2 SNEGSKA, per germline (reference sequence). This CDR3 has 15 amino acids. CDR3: CSALKRGGLKETQYF. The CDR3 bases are TGCAGTGCGCTGAAACGGGGGGGATTAAAAGAGACCCAGTACTTC.

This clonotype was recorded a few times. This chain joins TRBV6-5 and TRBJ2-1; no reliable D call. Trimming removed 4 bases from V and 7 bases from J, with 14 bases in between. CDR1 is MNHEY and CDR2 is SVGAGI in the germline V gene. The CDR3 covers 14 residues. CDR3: CASSFDLGLNEQFF. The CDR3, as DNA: TGTGCCAGCAGTTTCGACCTGGGCCTAAATGAGCAGTTCTTC.